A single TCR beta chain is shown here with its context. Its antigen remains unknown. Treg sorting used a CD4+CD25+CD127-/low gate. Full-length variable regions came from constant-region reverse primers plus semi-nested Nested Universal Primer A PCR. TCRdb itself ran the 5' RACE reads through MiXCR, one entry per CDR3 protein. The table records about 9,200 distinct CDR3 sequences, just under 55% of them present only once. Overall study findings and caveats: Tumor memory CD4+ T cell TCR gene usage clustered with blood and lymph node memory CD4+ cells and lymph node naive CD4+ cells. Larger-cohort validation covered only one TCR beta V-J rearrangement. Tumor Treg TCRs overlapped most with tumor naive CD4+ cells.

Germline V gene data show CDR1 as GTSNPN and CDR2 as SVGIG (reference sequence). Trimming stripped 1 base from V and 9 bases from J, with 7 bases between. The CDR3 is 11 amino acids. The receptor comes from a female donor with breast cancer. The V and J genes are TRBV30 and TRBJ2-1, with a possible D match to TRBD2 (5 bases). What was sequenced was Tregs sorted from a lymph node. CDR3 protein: CAWSAAVEQFF. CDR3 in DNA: TGTGCCTGGAGTGCAGCGGTTGAGCAGTTCTTC. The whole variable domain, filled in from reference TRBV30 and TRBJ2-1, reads SQTIHQWPATLVQPVGSPLSLECTVEGTSNPNLYWYRQAAGRGLQLLFYSVGIGQISSEVPQNLSASRPQDRQFILSSKKLLLSDSGFYLCAWSAAVEQFFGPGTRLTVL.